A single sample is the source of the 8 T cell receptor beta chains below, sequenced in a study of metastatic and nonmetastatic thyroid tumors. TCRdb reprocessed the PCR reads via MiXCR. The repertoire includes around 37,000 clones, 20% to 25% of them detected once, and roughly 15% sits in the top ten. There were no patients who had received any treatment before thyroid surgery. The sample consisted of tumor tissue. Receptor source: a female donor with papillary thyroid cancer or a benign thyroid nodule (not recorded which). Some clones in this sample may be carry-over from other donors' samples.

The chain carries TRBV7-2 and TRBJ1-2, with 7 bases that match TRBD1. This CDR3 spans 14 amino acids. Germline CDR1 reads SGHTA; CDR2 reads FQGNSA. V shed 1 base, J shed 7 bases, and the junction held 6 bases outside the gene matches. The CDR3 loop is CASSLERQGGGYTF. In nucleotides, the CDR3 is TGTGCCAGCAGCTTAGAGCGACAGGGAGGTGGCTACACCTTC.

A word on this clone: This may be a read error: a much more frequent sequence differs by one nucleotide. CDR3 in amino acids: CASSLMMGESTQYF. The CDR3 DNA is TGTGCCAGCAGTTTAATGATGGGGGAGTCTACGCAGTATTTT. The V and J genes are TRBV27 and TRBJ2-3; D could derive from TRBD1 or TRBD2 (5 bases each). Germline CDR1 MNHEY, CDR2 SMNVEV (reference sequence). V was cut by 2 bases and J by 8 bases, with 14 bases left in between. The CDR3 contains 14 residues.

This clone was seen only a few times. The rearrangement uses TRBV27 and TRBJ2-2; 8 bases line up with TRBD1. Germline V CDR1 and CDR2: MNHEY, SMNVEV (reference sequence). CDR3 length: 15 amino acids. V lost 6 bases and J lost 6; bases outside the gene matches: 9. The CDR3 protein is CASSSRGRVAGELFF. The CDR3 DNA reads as TGTGCCAGCAGCTCCAGGGGGCGGGTCGCCGGGGAGCTGTTTTTT.

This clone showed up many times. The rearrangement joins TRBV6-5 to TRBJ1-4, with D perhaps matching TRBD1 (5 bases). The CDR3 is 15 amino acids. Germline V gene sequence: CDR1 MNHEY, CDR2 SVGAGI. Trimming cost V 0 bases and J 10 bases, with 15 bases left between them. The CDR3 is CASSYSRAGMGKLFF. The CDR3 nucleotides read TGTGCCAGCAGTTACTCGAGGGCAGGGATGGGAAAACTGTTTTTT.

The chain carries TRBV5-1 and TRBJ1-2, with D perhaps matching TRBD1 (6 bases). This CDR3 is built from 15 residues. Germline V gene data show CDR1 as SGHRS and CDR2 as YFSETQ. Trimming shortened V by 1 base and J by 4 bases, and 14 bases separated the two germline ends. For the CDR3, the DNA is TGCGCCAGCAGCTTGCCCTCGGGGGCGAGCTATGGCTACACCTTC. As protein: CASSLPSGASYGYTF.

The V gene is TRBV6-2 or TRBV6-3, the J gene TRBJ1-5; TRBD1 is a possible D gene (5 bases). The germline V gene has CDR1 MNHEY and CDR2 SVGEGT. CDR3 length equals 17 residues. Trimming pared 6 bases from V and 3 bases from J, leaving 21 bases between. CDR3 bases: TGTGCCAGCAGCTACCCGGGACTGGGCTTCATCAATCAGCCCCAGCATTTT. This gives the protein CASSYPGLGFINQPQHF.

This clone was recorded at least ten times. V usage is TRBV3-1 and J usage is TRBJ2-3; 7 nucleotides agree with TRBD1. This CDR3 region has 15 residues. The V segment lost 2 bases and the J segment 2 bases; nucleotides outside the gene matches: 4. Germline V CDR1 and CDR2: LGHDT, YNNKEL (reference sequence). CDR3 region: CASSQKRGHTDTQYF. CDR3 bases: TGTGCCAGCAGCCAAAAGAGGGGGCACACAGATACGCAGTATTTT.

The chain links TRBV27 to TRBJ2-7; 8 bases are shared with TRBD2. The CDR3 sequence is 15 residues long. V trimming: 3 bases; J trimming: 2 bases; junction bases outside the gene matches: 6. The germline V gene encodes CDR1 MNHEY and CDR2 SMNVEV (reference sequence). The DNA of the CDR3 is TGTGCCAGCAGTTTGTCGGGGGGGTTCCCCTACGAGCAGTACTTC. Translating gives CASSLSGGFPYEQYF.